The rows below give T cell receptor beta chains drawn from one sample of a study of shared clonotypes between healthy human individuals. Clones were read by immunoSEQ multiplex PCR, and TCRdb kept only the in-frame ones, dropping some. Counted here are about 1.1 million clones, 70% to 80% occurring once; the ten biggest clones make up about 0.89%. Material for sequencing was memory CD4+ T cells from PBMCs. The receptors were sampled from a man younger than 35 in good health. Some clones in this sample may be carry-over from other donors' samples. The CDR3 runs from the conserved cysteine through the conserved F or W. The order of the fields is D gene, J gene, V gene, clone size, CDR3 protein, CDR3 DNA. D genes are given only for firm matches. Clone size is given for some rows only: seen once, a few or many times, or a class if the clone is expanded.

NA	TRBJ2-2	TRBV27	once	CASNQAANTGELFF	TGTGCCAGCAACCAGGCCGCGAACACCGGGGAGCTGTTTTTT
NA	TRBJ2-7	TRBV30	NA	CAWSVSSYEQYF	TGTGCCTGGAGTGTGAGCTCCTACGAGCAGTACTTC
NA	TRBJ2-1	TRBV18	NA	CASSDIDEQFF	TGTGCCAGCTCAGACATCGATGAGCAGTTCTTC
NA	TRBJ2-5	TRBV28	NA	CASSSPGRADETQYF	TGTGCCAGCAGCTCTCCGGGCAGGGCGGACGAGACCCAGTACTTC
NA	TRBJ1-6	TRBV11-3	NA	CASSLRGEAPLHF	TGTGCCAGCAGCTTAAGAGGGGAAGCACCCCTCCACTTT
TRBD1	TRBJ2-7	TRBV30	NA	CAWSPQGLEQYF	TGTGCCTGGAGCCCACAGGGGCTCGAGCAGTACTTC
NA	TRBJ2-7	TRBV7-9	NA	CASSFTRASYEQYF	TGTGCCAGCAGCTTTACGCGGGCCAGCTACGAGCAGTACTTC
NA	TRBJ1-1	TRBV7-9	NA	CASSLFGEAFF	TGTGCCAGCAGCTTGTTTGGCGAAGCTTTCTTT
NA	TRBJ2-7	TRBV28	NA	CASSWAGNEQYF	TGTGCCAGCAGTTGGGCGGGGAACGAGCAGTACTTC
NA	TRBJ2-1	TRBV6-1	few	CASNQPVTNNEQFF	TGTGCCAGCAACCAGCCGGTAACTAACAATGAGCAGTTCTTC
NA	TRBJ1-1	TRBV11-2	few	CASSFTTDGEAFF	TGTGCCAGCAGCTTCACGACGGACGGTGAAGCTTTCTTT
NA	TRBJ2-5	TRBV29-1	NA	CSVGGTYETQYF	TGCAGCGTTGGAGGGACATACGAGACCCAGTACTTC
TRBD2	TRBJ2-1	TRBV9	NA	CASSVSSGSSYNEQFF	TGTGCCAGCAGCGTCTCTAGCGGGAGTTCCTACAATGAGCAGTTCTTC
TRBD2	TRBJ2-3	TRBV18	NA	CASSPLTSGSADTQYF	TGTGCCAGCTCACCGTTGACTAGCGGGAGTGCAGATACGCAGTATTTT
NA	TRBJ1-2	TRBV7-2	NA	CASSLTWPNYGYTF	TGTGCCAGCAGCTTAACCTGGCCTAACTATGGCTACACCTTC
NA	TRBJ2-1	TRBV28	NA	CASSERYYPEQFF	TGTGCCAGCAGTGAGAGGTACTACCCTGAGCAGTTCTTC
TRBD2	TRBJ2-3	TRBV15	NA	CATSRGLAGGDTQYF	TGTGCCACCAGCAGAGGCCTAGCGGGTGGAGATACGCAGTATTTT
NA	TRBJ1-1	TRBV18	few	CASSPDSGAGAFF	TGTGCCAGCTCACCAGACAGTGGGGCGGGAGCTTTCTTT
NA	TRBJ2-3	TRBV15	many	CATSRQSGGQKDTQYF	TGTGCCACCAGCAGACAGTCTGGGGGGCAGAAAGATACGCAGTATTTT
TRBD1	TRBJ1-1	TRBV6-6	once	CASRSDRVGEAFF	TGTGCCAGCAGATCCGACAGGGTTGGTGAAGCTTTCTTT
TRBD1	TRBJ1-2	TRBV6-6	NA	CASTDPGQGLYGYTF	TGTGCCAGTACGGACCCGGGACAGGGGCTCTATGGCTACACCTTC
NA	TRBJ2-7	TRBV18	NA	CASSPNGAYEQYF	TGTGCCAGCTCACCGAACGGGGCCTACGAGCAGTACTTC
NA	TRBJ2-6	TRBV5-1	NA	CASRQPSSGANVLTF	TGCGCCAGCAGACAGCCAAGCTCTGGGGCCAACGTCCTGACTTTC
NA	TRBJ2-5	TRBV29-1	once	CSVEGSGRETQYF	TGCAGCGTTGAAGGGTCAGGGAGAGAGACCCAGTACTTC
NA	TRBJ2-7	TRBV29-1	NA	CSVGQFSYEQYF	TGCAGCGTAGGACAGTTCTCCTACGAGCAGTACTTC
NA	TRBJ2-5	TRBV5-4	NA	CASSDGRRGGRETQYF	TGTGCCAGCAGTGATGGGAGAAGGGGGGGGAGAGAGACCCAGTACTTC
NA	TRBJ1-5	TRBV2	NA	CASSAGANQPQHF	TGTGCCAGCAGCGCCGGGGCCAATCAGCCCCAGCATTTT
TRBD1	TRBJ1-4	TRBV10-2	few	CASSEQGVGDEKLFF	TGCGCCAGCAGTGAGCAGGGGGTCGGGGATGAAAAACTGTTTTTT
NA	TRBJ1-1	TRBV6-5	NA	CASSYRGMNTEAFF	TGTGCCAGCAGTTACAGGGGCATGAACACTGAAGCTTTCTTT
TRBD1	TRBJ2-7	TRBV7-8	NA	CASSKPGTATYEQYF	TGTGCCAGCAGCAAGCCCGGGACAGCCACCTACGAGCAGTACTTC
NA	TRBJ2-7	TRBV4-1	NA	CASSHPTATPGHEQYF	TGCGCCAGCAGCCACCCTACGGCGACCCCCGGGCACGAGCAGTACTTC
NA	TRBJ2-3	TRBV10-3	NA	CAISESLQRTSTDTQYF	TGTGCCATCAGTGAGTCGCTGCAGCGGACTAGCACAGATACGCAGTATTTT
NA	TRBJ2-7	TRBV25-1	NA	CASSLGVSGYEQYF	TGTGCCAGCAGTTTGGGGGTTTCTGGCTACGAGCAGTACTTC
NA	TRBJ1-4	TRBV5-4	NA	CASSLGGTGQSGEKLFF	TGTGCCAGCAGCTTGGGCGGGACCGGTCAATCGGGTGAAAAACTGTTTTTT
NA	TRBJ2-1	TRBV5-1	NA	CASSLYGSSYNEQFF	TGCGCCAGCAGCTTGTACGGAAGCTCCTACAATGAGCAGTTCTTC
NA	TRBJ2-4	TRBV15	NA	CATRGGVNIQYF	TGTGCCACCAGGGGGGGTGTAAACATTCAGTACTTC
NA	TRBJ1-2	TRBV28	NA	CASSSGPNYGYTF	TGTGCCAGCAGTTCCGGACCTAACTATGGCTACACCTTC
NA	TRBJ2-5	TRBV5-6	once	CASSFLARDQETQYF	TGTGCCAGCAGCTTCCTGGCCCGGGACCAAGAGACCCAGTACTTC
TRBD2	TRBJ2-5	TRBV18	NA	CASSQPGGLQETQYF	TGTGCCAGCTCCCAACCCGGGGGGTTGCAAGAGACCCAGTACTTC
NA	TRBJ2-1	TRBV7-9	once	CASGAGIDNEQFF	TGTGCCTCCGGGGCGGGTATAGACAATGAGCAGTTCTTC
TRBD1	TRBJ2-7	TRBV7-9	NA	CASSFWPGTGISYEQYF	TGTGCCAGCAGCTTCTGGCCCGGGACAGGGATCTCCTACGAGCAGTACTTC